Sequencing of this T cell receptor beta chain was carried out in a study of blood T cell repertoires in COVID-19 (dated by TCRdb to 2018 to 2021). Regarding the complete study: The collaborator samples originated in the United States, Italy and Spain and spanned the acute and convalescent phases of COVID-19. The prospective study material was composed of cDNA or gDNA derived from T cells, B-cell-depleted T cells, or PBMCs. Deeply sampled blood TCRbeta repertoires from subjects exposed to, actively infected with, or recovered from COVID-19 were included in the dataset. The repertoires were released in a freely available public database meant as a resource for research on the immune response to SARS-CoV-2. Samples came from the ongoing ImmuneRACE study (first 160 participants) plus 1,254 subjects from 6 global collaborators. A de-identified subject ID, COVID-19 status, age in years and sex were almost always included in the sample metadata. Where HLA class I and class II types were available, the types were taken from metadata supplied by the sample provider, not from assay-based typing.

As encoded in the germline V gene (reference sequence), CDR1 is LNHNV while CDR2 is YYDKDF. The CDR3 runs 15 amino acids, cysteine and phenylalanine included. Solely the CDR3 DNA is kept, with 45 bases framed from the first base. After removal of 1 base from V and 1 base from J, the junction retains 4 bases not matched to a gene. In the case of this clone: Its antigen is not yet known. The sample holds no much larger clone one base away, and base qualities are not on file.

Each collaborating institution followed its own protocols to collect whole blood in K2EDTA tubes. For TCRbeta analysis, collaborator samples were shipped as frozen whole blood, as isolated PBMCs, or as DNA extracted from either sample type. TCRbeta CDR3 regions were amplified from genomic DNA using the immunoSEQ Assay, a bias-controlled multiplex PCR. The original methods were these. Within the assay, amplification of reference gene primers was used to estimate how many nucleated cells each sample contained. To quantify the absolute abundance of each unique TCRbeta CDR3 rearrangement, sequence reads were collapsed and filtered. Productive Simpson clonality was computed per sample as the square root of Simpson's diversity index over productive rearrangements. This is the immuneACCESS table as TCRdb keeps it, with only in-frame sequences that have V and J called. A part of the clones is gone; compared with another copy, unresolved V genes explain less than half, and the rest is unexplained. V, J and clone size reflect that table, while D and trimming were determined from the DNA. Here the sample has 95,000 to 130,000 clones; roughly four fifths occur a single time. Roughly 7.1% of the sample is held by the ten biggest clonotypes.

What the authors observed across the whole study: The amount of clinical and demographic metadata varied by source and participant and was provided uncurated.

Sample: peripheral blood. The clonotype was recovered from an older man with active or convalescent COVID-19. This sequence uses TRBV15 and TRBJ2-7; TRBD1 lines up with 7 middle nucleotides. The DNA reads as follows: TGTGCCACCAGCAGAGTACAGGGGATGTCCTACGAGCAGTACTTC. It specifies CATSRVQGMSYEQYF.